The source of this T cell receptor beta chain is a study of shared T cell receptors in the human thymus. TCRdb's copy holds only in-frame clones and misses some; the assay was immunoSEQ multiplex PCR. The sample contains around 730,000 clones, 80% to 90% of which appear only once. Germline CDR1 is MGHRA and CDR2 is YSYEKL. Trimming cost V 0 bases and J 5 bases, with 17 bases left between them. This CDR3 is 17 amino acids long. These records were also assigned to another study, of human thymus T cells. Per that study: In thymic and blood repertoires alike, V and J usage looked biased. A high degree of thymic repertoire overlap among unrelated individuals was reported in related research.

The sample taken for sequencing was thymocytes. This clonotype originated in a girl in the first two years of life with a congenital heart defect. The chain carries TRBV4-1 and TRBJ1-5, with D possibly being TRBD1 (6 bases). CDR3 loop: CASSQEGAGTSDQPQHF. The CDR3 DNA reads TGCGCCAGCAGCCAAGAGGGGGCAGGGACGTCCGATCAGCCCCAGCATTTT.